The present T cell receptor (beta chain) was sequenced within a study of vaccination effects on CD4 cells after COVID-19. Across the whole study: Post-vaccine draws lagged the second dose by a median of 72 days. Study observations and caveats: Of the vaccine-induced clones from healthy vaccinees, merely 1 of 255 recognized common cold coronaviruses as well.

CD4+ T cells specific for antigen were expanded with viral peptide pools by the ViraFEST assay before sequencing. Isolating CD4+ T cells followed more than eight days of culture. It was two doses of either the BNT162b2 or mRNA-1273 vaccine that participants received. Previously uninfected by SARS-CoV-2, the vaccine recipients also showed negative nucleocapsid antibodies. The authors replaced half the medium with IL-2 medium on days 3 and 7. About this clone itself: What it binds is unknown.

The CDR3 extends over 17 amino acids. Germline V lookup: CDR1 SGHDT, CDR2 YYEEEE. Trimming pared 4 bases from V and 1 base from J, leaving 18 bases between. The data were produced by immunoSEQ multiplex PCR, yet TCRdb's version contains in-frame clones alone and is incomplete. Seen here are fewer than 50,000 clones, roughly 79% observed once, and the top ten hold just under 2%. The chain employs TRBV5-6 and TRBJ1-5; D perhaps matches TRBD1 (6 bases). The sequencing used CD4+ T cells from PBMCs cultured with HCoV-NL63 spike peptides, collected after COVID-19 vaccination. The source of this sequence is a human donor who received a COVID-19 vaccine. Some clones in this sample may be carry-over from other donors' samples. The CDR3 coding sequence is TGTGCCAGCAGCCCTGGAAGGGGGGGACCGAGCAATCAGCCCCAGCATTTT. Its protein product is CASSPGRGGPSNQPQHF.